Below, 3 T cell receptor beta chains from the same sample are listed, as sequenced in a study of blood T cells in healthy people across ages. A second PCR, run for roughly 7 to 11 cycles, used a sample-barcoded 5' primer plus a J-beta primer mix. Via MiXCR, TCRdb re-called the 5' RACE reads, giving one row per CDR3 protein. The table has roughly 1,300,000 distinct CDR3 sequences, roughly 60% seen once; the top ten hold 6.7%. Sequencing was performed on blood. The source is a man younger than 35 in good health.

A few counts support this clonotype. The chain recombines TRBV28 with TRBJ2-5; a weak D match, TRBD2 (5 bases). The CDR3 loop spans 14 amino acids. Germline values: CDR1 MDHEN, CDR2 SYDVKM. Trimming stripped 5 bases from V and 5 bases from J, with 15 bases between. The CDR3 loop is CASSPGWKGETQYF. CDR3 coding DNA: TGTGCCAGCAGTCCGGGGTGGAAAGGGGAGACCCAGTACTTC.

The J gene is TRBJ1-5, the V gene TRBV2, with TRBD1 identical over 8 bases. CDR1 and CDR2 (germline): SNHLY, FYNNEI. Germline trimming cut 4 bases from V and 2 bases from J; bases unmatched to any gene: 7. CDR3 length: 16 amino acids. The CDR3 DNA is TGTGCCAGCAGTGCCCAATTGGGACAGGGCAATCAGCCCCAGCATTTT. Translation: CASSAQLGQGNQPQHF.

V gene TRBV29-1 combines with J gene TRBJ2-4; no clear D. The DNA end lines up better with TRBJ2-7; the J call may be wrong. The CDR3 is made up of 11 amino acids. Looked up from germline, CDR1 is SQVTM and CDR2 is ANQGSEA. The CDR3 nucleotides read TGCAGCGTTGAAGAGTTGCGCGAGCAGTACTTC. Protein product: CSVEELREQYF.